The 28 T cell receptor beta chains below come from one sample, sequenced in a study of blood T cell repertoires in COVID-19. Produced via immunoSEQ multiplex PCR; TCRdb's table is partial and in-frame only. The sample yields about 500,000 clones, about nine tenths seen once. Sequencing input: PBMCs or T cells enriched from blood (not recorded which). The origin of the receptors is a woman aged 18-30 years who had recovered from COVID-19.

The J gene is TRBJ2-1, the V gene TRBV7-9, with 11 bases aligning to TRBD2. Trimming cost V 6 bases and J 8 bases; bases outside gene matches: 6. Germline V gene sequence: CDR1 SEHNR, CDR2 FQNEAQ (reference sequence). The CDR3 sequence is 14 residues long. The CDR3 coding sequence is TGTGCCAGCAGATCCCTAGCGGGGGGCGATGAGCAGTTCTTC. It yields the protein CASRSLAGGDEQFF. Using reference TRBV7-9 and TRBJ2-1 for the parts outside the CDR3, the full variable domain is DTGVSQNPRHKITKRGQNVTFRCDPISEHNRLYWYRQTLGQGPEFLTYFQNEAQLEKSRLLSDRFSAERPKGSFSTLEIQRTEQGDSAMYLCASRSLAGGDEQFFGPGTRLTVL.

This clone was seen only once. V and J are TRBV7-8 and TRBJ1-2; D is possibly TRBD1 (5 bases). Germline V gene lookup returns CDR1 SGHVS and CDR2 FQNEAQ. V was clipped by 5 bases and J by 1 base, with 14 bases between them. The CDR3 is made up of 15 amino acids. CDR3 DNA: TGTGCCAGCAGCCCCGGCACGGGGGGTAACTATGGCTACACCTTC. Amino acid sequence: CASSPGTGGNYGYTF.

The rearrangement links TRBV18 to TRBJ1-1; D is unresolved. V lost 4 bases and J lost 1, with 7 bases in between. Germline CDR1 is KGHSH and CDR2 is LQKENI. The CDR3 is 13 residues long. Written as DNA, the CDR3 is TGTGCCAGCTCACGTCTAGAGAACACTGAAGCTTTCTTT. Translated: CASSRLENTEAFF.

This clone came up a few times. The chain carries TRBV19 and TRBJ1-5; perhaps TRBD1 as D (6 bases). The CDR3 totals 14 residues. Looked up from germline, CDR1 is LNHDA and CDR2 is SQIVND (reference sequence). Trimming stripped 6 bases from V and 5 bases from J, with 14 bases between. Written as DNA, the CDR3 is TGTGCCAGTAGGAGACAGGTCGTGGATCAGCCCCAGCATTTT. This codes for CASRRQVVDQPQHF.

The chain employs TRBV5-1 and TRBJ1-4; TRBD1 agrees at 9 bases. Losses at the gene ends were 3 bases for V and 4 bases for J; bases not matched to a gene: 4. CDR1 and CDR2 from the germline V gene are SGHRS and YFSETQ. The CDR3 loop spans 15 amino acids. The CDR3 DNA is TGCGCCAGCAGCTGGTCGACAGGGGGTAATGAAAAACTGTTTTTT. The encoded protein is CASSWSTGGNEKLFF.

This rearrangement joins TRBV2 to TRBJ1-3, with TRBD1 identical over 7 bases. After removal of 5 bases from V and 0 bases from J, the junction contained 4 bases not matched to a gene. CDR1 is SNHLY, CDR2 FYNNEI, per germline. The CDR3 loop spans 15 amino acids. This CDR3 reads CASSQGESSGNTIYF. The CDR3 DNA is TGTGCCAGCAGTCAGGGGGAGAGCTCTGGAAACACCATATATTTT. Using reference TRBV2 and TRBJ1-3 for the parts outside the CDR3, the full variable domain is EPEVTQTPSHQVTQMGQEVILRCVPISNHLYFYWYRQILGQKVEFLVSFYNNEISEKSEIFDDQFSVERPDGSNFTLKIRSTKLEDSAMYFCASSQGESSGNTIYFGEGSWLTVV.

The V and J genes are TRBV28 and TRBJ2-5, with D possibly matching TRBD1 (6 bases). CDR3 length equals 14 residues. The V gene's germline CDR1 is MDHEN and CDR2 SYDVKM. V gave up 6 bases and J gave up 4 bases, with 15 bases separating them. CDR3 region: CASSLQGKGETQYF. The CDR3 region has the DNA TGTGCCAGCAGCTTACAGGGTAAAGGAGAGACCCAGTACTTC.

The J gene is TRBJ1-2, the V gene TRBV7-6; D is unclear. Between the trimmed V and J ends, which lost 1 base and 13 bases, there was a span of 10 bases. This CDR3 region has 11 residues. Germline loops: CDR1 SGHVS, CDR2 FNYEAQ. CDR3 region: CASSLGERSTF. The CDR3 DNA sequence: TGTGCCAGCAGCTTAGGTGAGCGGAGCACCTTC.

This chain joins TRBV6-5 and TRBJ1-2; a weak D match, TRBD1 (6 bases). The CDR3 consists of 15 residues. Trimming took 2 bases from V and 3 from J, leaving 13 bases between them. Germline values: CDR1 MNHEY, CDR2 SVGAGI. The CDR3 DNA is TGTGCCAGCAGTTACGGTGGGGGGGGCCACTATGGCTACACCTTC. Amino acid sequence: CASSYGGGGHYGYTF.

In DNA, the CDR3 is TGTGCCAGCAGCTTAGCGCAGGGGGGCGAATGGGAAAAACTGTTTTTT. Translation: CASSLAQGGEWEKLFF. The chain couples TRBV7-9 to TRBJ1-4, with 7 bases lining up with TRBD1. The germline CDR1 and CDR2 sequences are SEHNR and FQNEAQ (reference sequence). This CDR3 comprises 16 residues. V dropped 0 bases and J dropped 8; count of bases not matched to a gene: 9.

CDR3 sequence: CASSEAVRGRSYEQYF. In nucleotides, the CDR3 is TGTGCCAGCAGTGAAGCAGTTAGGGGCAGATCCTACGAGCAGTACTTC. The chain combines TRBV6-1 with TRBJ2-7, with a tentative D call TRBD1 (5 bases). This CDR3 is built from 16 residues. In germline, CDR1 is MNHNS, CDR2 SASEGT. V lost 0 bases and J lost 1, with 13 bases in between.

The genes are TRBV19 and TRBJ1-6; 8 nucleotides agree with TRBD1. V was pared by 7 bases and J by 6 bases, with 5 bases of the junction left unmatched. This CDR3 has 14 amino acids. Germline CDR1 reads LNHDA; CDR2 reads SQIVND (reference sequence). The CDR3 region is CASMDRERNSPLHF. In nucleotides, the CDR3 is TGTGCCAGTATGGACAGGGAACGTAATTCACCCCTCCACTTT.

This clone was detected only once. V is TRBV29-1 and J is TRBJ1-1; D remains ambiguous. From germline, CDR1 is SQVTM and CDR2 ANQGSEA. Trimming took 5 bases from V and 2 from J, leaving 12 bases between them. The CDR3 length is 13 residues. Here the CDR3 reads CSVIGRENTEAFF. The CDR3 nucleotides are TGCAGCGTTATAGGGCGGGAAAACACTGAAGCTTTCTTT. Together with reference TRBV29-1 and TRBJ1-1, the CDR3 gives the full variable domain: SAVISQKPSRDICQRGTSLTIQCQVDSQVTMMFWYRQQPGQSLTLIATANQGSEATYESGFVIDKFPISRPNLTFSTLTVSNMSPEDSSIYLCSVIGRENTEAFFGQGTRLTVV.

This rearrangement joins TRBV19 to TRBJ1-3, with D unclear. V was clipped by 0 bases and J by 0 bases, with 6 bases between them. Germline CDR1 is LNHDA and CDR2 is SQIVND (reference sequence). This CDR3 comprises 15 residues. The CDR3, as DNA: TGTGCCAGTAGTATAGACAGGCTCTCTGGAAACACCATATATTTT. This codes for CASSIDRLSGNTIYF.

The DNA for the CDR3 is TGTGCCAGCAGCTTCGACAGGGAGCAAGGGGAGCAGTACTTC. Residues: CASSFDREQGEQYF. The chain combines TRBV7-9 with TRBJ2-7, with 7 bases aligning to TRBD1. Trimming cost V 3 bases and J 7 bases; bases outside gene matches: 9. The CDR3 covers 14 residues. Germline lookup yields CDR1 SEHNR and CDR2 FQNEAQ (reference sequence).

The genes are TRBV23-1 and TRBJ1-2, with 7 positions matching TRBD1. TRBV23-1 is placed among ORFs of uncertain function. V lost 8 bases to trimming and J lost 4 bases; unmatched junction nucleotides: 7. This CDR3 has 13 amino acids. The CDR3 DNA is TGCGCCAGCGGCTCGGACAGGACCTATGGCTACACCTTC. This gives the protein CASGSDRTYGYTF.

J is TRBJ2-1 and V is TRBV11-2, with 13 bases that match TRBD2. V dropped 5 bases and J dropped 9; count of bases not matched to a gene: 10. CDR1 is SGHAT and CDR2 is FQNNGV in the germline V gene. The CDR3 is 16 residues long. The CDR3 DNA reads as TGTGCCAGCAGCCCCCGGACTAGCGGGGGACACAGTGAGCAGTTCTTC. This sequence encodes CASSPRTSGGHSEQFF.

The chain employs TRBV6-5 and TRBJ1-6, with 7 bases matching TRBD1. Trimming took 2 bases from V and 8 from J; bases not matched to a gene: 6. The CDR3 is made up of 15 amino acids. Germline CDR1 reads MNHEY; CDR2 reads SVGAGI. Written as DNA, the CDR3 is TGTGCCAGCAGTTACGAGGGGGCGAGGTATTCACCCCTCCACTTT. This sequence encodes CASSYEGARYSPLHF.

V gene TRBV30 combines with J gene TRBJ1-6; tentatively, D is TRBD1 (5 bases). V was clipped by 4 bases and J by 9 bases, with 10 bases between them. Looked up from germline, CDR1 is GTSNPN and CDR2 is SVGIG (reference sequence). This CDR3 region has 12 residues. The CDR3 sequence is CAWNTGGSPLHF. The CDR3 DNA reads TGTGCCTGGAACACCGGGGGTTCACCCCTCCACTTT.

The chain couples TRBV19 to TRBJ2-4, with 11 bases identical to TRBD1. The V segment lost 3 bases and the J segment 3 bases; nucleotides outside the gene matches: 4. The CDR3 totals 16 residues. Germline V gives CDR1 LNHDA, CDR2 SQIVND (reference sequence). CDR3 in amino acids: CASSMRDRGDKNIQYF. The CDR3 bases are TGTGCCAGTAGTATGAGGGACAGGGGGGACAAAAACATTCAGTACTTC.

The genes are TRBV18 and TRBJ1-3, with 8 bases matching TRBD1. This CDR3 contains 17 residues. Germline CDR1 reads KGHSH; CDR2 reads LQKENI. Germline trimming cut 5 bases from V and 0 bases from J; bases unmatched to any gene: 9. The DNA for the CDR3 is TGTGCCAGCTCAGGCGGGACAGGTTTTCGCTCTGGAAACACCATATATTTT. Protein: CASSGGTGFRSGNTIYF.

The J gene is TRBJ2-7, the V gene TRBV3-1 (or the pseudogene TRBV3-2); unclear D gene. The V end lost 4 bases, the J end lost 12 bases, and 16 bases lay between the germline ends. Germline V CDR1 and CDR2: LGHDT, YNNKEL (reference sequence). The CDR3 is 12 amino acids. DNA of the CDR3: TGTGCCAGCAGCCTAGGAGATGGCCTGTCGTACTTC. Translation gives CASSLGDGLSYF.

The count of this clone is one. This rearrangement joins TRBV15 to TRBJ2-3; D ambiguous. This CDR3 has 15 amino acids. V lost 3 bases and J 4 bases, leaving 14 bases between the germline ends. The germline V gene has CDR1 LNHNV and CDR2 YYDKDF (reference sequence). Written as DNA, the CDR3 is TGTGCCACCAGCAGGTCGCTAGGTAGTCCAGATACGCAGTATTTT. Its protein is CATSRSLGSPDTQYF.

The gene calls are TRBV7-2 and TRBJ1-3; D is possibly TRBD1 (6 bases). The CDR3 covers 16 residues. Trimming pared 0 bases from V and 0 bases from J, leaving 9 bases between. CDR1 is SGHTA and CDR2 is FQGNSA in the germline V gene. CDR3 protein: CASSLAQGSSGNTIYF. The CDR3 DNA is TGTGCCAGCAGCTTAGCGCAGGGGTCCTCTGGAAACACCATATATTTT.

The chain uses TRBV7-8 and TRBJ1-5, with D unclear. The V end was cut by 1 base, the J end by 5 bases, with 9 bases between. The CDR3 is made up of 14 amino acids. The V gene's germline CDR1 is SGHVS and CDR2 FQNEAQ. CDR3 sequence (DNA): TGTGCCAGCAGCTTAGGAGGGATAGATCAGCCCCAGCATTTT. It yields the protein CASSLGGIDQPQHF.

The J gene is TRBJ2-7, the V gene TRBV19; D might be TRBD2 (6 bases). CDR1 is LNHDA and CDR2 is SQIVND in the germline V gene (reference sequence). The ends were cut back, 3 bases at V and 4 bases at J, with 13 bases in the middle. The CDR3 sequence is 14 residues long. CDR3: CASSIGPGRYEQYF. CDR3 coding DNA: TGTGCCAGTAGTATCGGGCCAGGGAGGTACGAGCAGTACTTC. The complete variable domain, with remaining parts taken from reference TRBV19 and TRBJ2-7, reads DGGITQSPKYLFRKEGQNVTLSCEQNLNHDAMYWYRQDPGQGLRLIYYSQIVNDFQKGDIAEGYSVSREKKESFPLTVTSAQKNPTAFYLCASSIGPGRYEQYFGPGTRLTVT.

This chain connects TRBV6-2 or TRBV6-3 to TRBJ1-1, with D tentatively TRBD1 (5 bases). The V gene's germline CDR1 is MNHEY and CDR2 SVGEGT. The ends were cut back, 7 bases at V and 1 base at J, with 13 bases in the middle. The CDR3 is 14 amino acids. This CDR3 is CASTPIDRNTEAFF. In DNA form, the CDR3 reads TGTGCCAGCACCCCGATTGACAGGAACACTGAAGCTTTCTTT.

This chain links TRBV7-9 with TRBJ1-1; no reliable D call. In germline, CDR1 is SEHNR, CDR2 FQNEAQ (reference sequence). V dropped 2 bases and J dropped 4 bases, with 8 bases sitting between them. The CDR3 is made up of 13 amino acids. DNA of the CDR3: TGTGCCAGCAGCTTAAAGTTGAGCACTGAAGCTTTCTTT. It translates to CASSLKLSTEAFF.